This T cell receptor (beta chain) was identified in a study of breast tumors, draining lymph nodes, adjacent tissues. Study-wide points: Data fit most tumor T cells coming from lymph node, expanding in tumor. Tumor repertoires ranked between lymph nodes and nontumor tissue in diversity, with V and J gene preferences. The lymph node origin of tumor T cells was framed as consistent with a hypothesis, not demonstrated.

TCRdb reprocessed the multiplex PCR reads via MiXCR and lists one record per CDR3 protein. Of 150,000 to 200,000 distinct CDR3 sequences in the sample, roughly 30% are singletons; the top ten hold approximately 4.3%. This clonotype was detected a few times. Its target is not known. A much larger clone sits a single nucleotide away, making a read error possible. Breast cancer patients provided tissue from their axillary draining lymph nodes. This CDR3 has 15 amino acids. The germline V gene encodes CDR1 SEHNR and CDR2 FQNEAQ (reference sequence). The chain uses TRBV7-9 and TRBJ2-1; 8 bases fit TRBD2. Material for sequencing was axillary lymph node tissue. The receptor was derived from a female donor with breast cancer. Some clones in this sample may be carry-over from other donors' samples. CDR3: CASSLLSGGYNEQLF. Here the CDR3 DNA reads TGTGCCAGCAGCTTACTCAGCGGGGGCTACAATGAGCAGCTCTTC.